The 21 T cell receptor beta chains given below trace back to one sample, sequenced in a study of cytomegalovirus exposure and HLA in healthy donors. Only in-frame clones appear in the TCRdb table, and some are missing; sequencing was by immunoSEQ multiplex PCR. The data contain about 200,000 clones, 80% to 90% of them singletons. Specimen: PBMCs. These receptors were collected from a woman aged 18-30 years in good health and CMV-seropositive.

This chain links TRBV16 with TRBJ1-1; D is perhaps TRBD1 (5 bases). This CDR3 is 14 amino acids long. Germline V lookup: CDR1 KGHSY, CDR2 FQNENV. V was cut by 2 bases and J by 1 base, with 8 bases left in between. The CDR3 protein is CASSQTGGNTEAFF. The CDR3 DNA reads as TGTGCCAGCAGCCAAACCGGGGGGAACACTGAAGCTTTCTTT.

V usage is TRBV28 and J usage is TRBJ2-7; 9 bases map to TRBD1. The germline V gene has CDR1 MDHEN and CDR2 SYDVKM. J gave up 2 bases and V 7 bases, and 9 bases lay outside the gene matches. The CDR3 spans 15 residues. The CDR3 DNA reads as TGTGCCAGCACCCGTTCCGGGACAGGGCCCTACGAGCAGTACTTC. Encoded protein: CASTRSGTGPYEQYF.

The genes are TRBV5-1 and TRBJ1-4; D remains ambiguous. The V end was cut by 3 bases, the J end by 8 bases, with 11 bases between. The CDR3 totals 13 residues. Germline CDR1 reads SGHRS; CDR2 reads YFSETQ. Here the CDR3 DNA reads TGCGCCAGCAGCTCCTACACCGGGGAAAAACTGTTTTTT. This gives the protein CASSSYTGEKLFF.

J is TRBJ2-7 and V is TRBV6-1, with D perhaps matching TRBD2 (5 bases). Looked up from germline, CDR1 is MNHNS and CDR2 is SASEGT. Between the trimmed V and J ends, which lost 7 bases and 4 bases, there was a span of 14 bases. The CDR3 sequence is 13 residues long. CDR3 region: CASNLAPVYEQYF. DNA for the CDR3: TGTGCCAGCAATTTAGCGCCCGTATACGAGCAGTACTTC.

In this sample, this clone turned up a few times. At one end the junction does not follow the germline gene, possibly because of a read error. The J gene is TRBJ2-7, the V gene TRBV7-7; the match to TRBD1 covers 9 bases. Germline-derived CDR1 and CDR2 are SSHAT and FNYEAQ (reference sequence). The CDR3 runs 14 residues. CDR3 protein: CASSPGTGNYEQYF. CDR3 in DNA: TGTGCTAGCAGCCCCGGGACAGGGAACTACGAGCAGTACTTC.

CDR3 nucleotides: TGTGCCAGCAGTTTCCTCCGGGAGACTGAAGCTTTCTTT. It yields the protein CASSFLRETEAFF. This chain links TRBV27 with TRBJ1-1; D unresolved. V lost 3 bases and J lost 5, with 10 bases in between. The CDR3 runs to 13 residues. Germline values: CDR1 MNHEY, CDR2 SMNVEV (reference sequence).

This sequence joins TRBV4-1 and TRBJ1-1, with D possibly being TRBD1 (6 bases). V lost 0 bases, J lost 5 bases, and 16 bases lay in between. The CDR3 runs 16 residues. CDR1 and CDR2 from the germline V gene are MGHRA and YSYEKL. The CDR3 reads CASSQDPGQGKTEAFF. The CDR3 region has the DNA TGCGCCAGCAGCCAAGATCCGGGGCAGGGGAAGACTGAAGCTTTCTTT.

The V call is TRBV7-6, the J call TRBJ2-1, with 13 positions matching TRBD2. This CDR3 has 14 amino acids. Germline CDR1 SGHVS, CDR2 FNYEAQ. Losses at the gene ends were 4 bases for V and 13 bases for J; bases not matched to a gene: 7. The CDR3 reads CASSYPGTSGEQFF. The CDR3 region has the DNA TGTGCCAGCAGCTACCCCGGGACTAGCGGGGAACAGTTCTTC.

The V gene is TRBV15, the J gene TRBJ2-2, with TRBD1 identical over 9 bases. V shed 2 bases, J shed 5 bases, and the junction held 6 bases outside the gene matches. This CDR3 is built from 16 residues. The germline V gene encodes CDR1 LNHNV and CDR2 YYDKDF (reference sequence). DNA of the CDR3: TGTGCCACCAGCAGACCCGACAGGGGGAGGACCGGGGAGCTGTTTTTT. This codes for CATSRPDRGRTGELFF.

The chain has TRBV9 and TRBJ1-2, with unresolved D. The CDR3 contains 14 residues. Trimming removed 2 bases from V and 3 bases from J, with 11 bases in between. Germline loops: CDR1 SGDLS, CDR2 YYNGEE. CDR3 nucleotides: TGTGCCAGCAGCGTTGGAGGGAATTACTATGGCTACACCTTC. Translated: CASSVGGNYYGYTF. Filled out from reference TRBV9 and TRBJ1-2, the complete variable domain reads DSGVTQTPKHLITATGQRVTLRCSPRSGDLSVYWYQQSLDQGLQFLIQYYNGEERAKGNILERFSAQQFPDLHSELNLSSLELGDSALYFCASSVGGNYYGYTFGSGTRLTVV.

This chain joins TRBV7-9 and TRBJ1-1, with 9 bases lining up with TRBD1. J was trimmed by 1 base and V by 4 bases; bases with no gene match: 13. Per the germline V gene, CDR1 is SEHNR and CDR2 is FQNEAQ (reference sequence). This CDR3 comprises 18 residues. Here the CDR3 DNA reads TGTGCCAGCAGCTCCTACCCTACAGGGGGCTTATCGAACACTGAAGCTTTCTTT. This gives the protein CASSSYPTGGLSNTEAFF.

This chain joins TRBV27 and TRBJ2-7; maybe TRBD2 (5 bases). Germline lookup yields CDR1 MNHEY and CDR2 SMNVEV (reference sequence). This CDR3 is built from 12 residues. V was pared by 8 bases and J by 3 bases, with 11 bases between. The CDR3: CASQSGNYEQYF. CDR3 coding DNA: TGTGCCAGCCAATCGGGGAACTACGAGCAGTACTTC.

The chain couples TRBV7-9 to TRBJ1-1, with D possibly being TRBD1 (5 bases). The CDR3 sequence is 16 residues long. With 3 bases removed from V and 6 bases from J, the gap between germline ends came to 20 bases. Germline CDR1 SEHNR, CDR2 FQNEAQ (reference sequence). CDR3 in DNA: TGTGCCAGCAGCTTCTCAGGGTGGCAGGGCACACCTGAAGCTTTCTTT. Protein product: CASSFSGWQGTPEAFF.

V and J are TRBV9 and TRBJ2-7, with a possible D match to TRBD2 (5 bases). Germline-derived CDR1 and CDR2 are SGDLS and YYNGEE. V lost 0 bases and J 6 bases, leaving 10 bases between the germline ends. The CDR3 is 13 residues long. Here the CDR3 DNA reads TGTGCCAGCAGCGTAGGGGGAGCGACCGAGCAGTACTTC. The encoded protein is CASSVGGATEQYF.

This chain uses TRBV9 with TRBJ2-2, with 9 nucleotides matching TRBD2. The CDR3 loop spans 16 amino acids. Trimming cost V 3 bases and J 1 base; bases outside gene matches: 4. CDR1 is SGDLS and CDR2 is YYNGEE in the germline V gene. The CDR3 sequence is CASSGRGRVNTGELFF. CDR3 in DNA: TGTGCCAGCAGCGGCCGCGGGAGGGTGAACACCGGGGAGCTGTTTTTT.

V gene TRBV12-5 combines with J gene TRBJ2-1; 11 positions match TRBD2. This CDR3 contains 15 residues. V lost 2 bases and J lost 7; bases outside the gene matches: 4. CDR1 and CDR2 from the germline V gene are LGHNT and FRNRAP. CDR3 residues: CASGLSTSGSNEQFF. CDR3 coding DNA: TGTGCTAGTGGTTTGAGTACTAGCGGGAGTAATGAGCAGTTCTTC.

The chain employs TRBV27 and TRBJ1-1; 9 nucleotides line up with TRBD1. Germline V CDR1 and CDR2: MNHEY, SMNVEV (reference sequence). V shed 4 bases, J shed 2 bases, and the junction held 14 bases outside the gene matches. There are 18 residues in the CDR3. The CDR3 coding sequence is TGTGCCAGCAGTTCCTCTAACAGGGGGCTGCCTTTTAACACTGAAGCTTTCTTT. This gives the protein CASSSSNRGLPFNTEAFF.

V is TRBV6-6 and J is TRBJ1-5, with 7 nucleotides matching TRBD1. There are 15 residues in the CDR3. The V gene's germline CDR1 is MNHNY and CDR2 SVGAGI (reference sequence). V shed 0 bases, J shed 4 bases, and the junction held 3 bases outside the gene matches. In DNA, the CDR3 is TGTGCCAGCAGTTACTCGGACAGGTCAAATCAGCCCCAGCATTTT. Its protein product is CASSYSDRSNQPQHF.

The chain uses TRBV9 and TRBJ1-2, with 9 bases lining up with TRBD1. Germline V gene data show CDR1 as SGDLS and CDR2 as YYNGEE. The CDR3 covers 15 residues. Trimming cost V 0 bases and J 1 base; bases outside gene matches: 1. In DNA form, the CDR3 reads TGTGCCAGCAGCGTAGGGACAGGGGATAACTATGGCTACACCTTC. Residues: CASSVGTGDNYGYTF.

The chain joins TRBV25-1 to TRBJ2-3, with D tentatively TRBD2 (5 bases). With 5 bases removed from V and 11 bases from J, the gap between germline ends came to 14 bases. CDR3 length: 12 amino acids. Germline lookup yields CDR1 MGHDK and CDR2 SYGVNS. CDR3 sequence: CASSNGPREQYF. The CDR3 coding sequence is TGTGCCAGCAGTAACGGACCACGGGAGCAGTATTTT.

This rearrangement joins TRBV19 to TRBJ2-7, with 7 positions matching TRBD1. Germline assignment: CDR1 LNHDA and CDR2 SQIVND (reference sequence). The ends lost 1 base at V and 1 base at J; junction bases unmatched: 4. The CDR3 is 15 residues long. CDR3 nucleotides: TGTGCCAGTAGTATAGGGGGACAGCAGTCCTACGAGCAGTACTTC. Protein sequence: CASSIGGQQSYEQYF.